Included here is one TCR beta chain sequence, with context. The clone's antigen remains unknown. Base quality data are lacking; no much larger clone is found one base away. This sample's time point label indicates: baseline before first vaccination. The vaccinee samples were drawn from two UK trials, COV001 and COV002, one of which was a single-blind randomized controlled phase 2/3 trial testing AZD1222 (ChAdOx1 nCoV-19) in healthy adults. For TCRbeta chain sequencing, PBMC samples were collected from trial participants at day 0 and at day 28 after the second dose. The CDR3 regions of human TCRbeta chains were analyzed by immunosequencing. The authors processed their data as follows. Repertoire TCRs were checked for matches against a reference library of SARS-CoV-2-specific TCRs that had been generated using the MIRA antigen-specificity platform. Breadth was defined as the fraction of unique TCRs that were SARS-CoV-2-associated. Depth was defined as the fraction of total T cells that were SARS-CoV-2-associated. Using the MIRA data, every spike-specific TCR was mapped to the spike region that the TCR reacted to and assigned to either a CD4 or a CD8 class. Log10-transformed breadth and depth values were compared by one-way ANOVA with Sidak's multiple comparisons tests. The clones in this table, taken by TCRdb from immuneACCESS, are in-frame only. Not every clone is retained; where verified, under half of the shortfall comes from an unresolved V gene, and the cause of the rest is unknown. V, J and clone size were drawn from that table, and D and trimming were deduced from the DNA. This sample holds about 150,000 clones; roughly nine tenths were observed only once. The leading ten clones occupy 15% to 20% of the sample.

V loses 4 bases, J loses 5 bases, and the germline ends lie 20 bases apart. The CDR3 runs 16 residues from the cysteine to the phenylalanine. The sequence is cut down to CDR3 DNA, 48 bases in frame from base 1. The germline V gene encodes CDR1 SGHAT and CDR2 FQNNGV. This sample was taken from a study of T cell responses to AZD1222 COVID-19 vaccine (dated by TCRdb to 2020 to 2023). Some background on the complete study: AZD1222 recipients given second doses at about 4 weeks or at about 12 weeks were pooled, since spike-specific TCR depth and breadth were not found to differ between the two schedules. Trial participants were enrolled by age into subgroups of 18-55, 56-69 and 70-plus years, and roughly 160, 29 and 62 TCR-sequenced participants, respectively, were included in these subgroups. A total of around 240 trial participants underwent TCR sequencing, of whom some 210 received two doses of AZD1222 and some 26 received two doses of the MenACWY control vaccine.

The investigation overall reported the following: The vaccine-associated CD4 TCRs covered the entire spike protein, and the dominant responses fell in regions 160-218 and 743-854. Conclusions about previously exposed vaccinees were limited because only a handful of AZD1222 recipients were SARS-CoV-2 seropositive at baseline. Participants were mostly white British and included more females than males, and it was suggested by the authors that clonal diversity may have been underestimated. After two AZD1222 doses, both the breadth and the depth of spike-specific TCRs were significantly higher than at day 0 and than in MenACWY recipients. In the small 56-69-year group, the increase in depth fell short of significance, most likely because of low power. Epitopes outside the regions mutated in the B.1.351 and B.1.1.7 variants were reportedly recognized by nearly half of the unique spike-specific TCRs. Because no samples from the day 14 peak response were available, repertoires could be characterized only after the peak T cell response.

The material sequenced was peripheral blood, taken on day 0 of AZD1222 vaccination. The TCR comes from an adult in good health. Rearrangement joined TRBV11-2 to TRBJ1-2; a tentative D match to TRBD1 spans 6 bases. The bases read TGTGCCAGCAGCTCGAGGGTCCGACAGGATGAATATGGCTACACCTTC. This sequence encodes CASSSRVRQDEYGYTF.